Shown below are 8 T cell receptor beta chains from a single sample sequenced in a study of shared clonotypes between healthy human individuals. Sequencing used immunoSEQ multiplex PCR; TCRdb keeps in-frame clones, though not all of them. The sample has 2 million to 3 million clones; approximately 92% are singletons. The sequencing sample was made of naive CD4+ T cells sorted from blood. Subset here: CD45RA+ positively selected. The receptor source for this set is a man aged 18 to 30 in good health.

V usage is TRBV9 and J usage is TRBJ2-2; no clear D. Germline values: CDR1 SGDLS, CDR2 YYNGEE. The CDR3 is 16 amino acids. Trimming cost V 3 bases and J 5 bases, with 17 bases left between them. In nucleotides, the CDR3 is TGTGCCAGCAGCGGATTGGGTGGTAAAATGACCGGGGAGCTGTTTTTT. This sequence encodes CASSGLGGKMTGELFF.

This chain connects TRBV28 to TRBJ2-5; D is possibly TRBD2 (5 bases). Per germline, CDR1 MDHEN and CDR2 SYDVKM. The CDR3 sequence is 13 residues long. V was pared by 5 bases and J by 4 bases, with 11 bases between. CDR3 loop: CASSPSGGETQYF. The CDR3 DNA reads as TGTGCCAGCAGTCCCAGCGGAGGAGAGACCCAGTACTTC.

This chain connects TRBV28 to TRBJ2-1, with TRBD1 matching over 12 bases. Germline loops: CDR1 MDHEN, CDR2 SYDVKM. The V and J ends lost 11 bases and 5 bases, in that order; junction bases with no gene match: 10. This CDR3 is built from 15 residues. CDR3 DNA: TGTGCCTCCCGGGACAGGGGGCGTTTTCACAATGAGCAGTTCTTC. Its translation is CASRDRGRFHNEQFF.

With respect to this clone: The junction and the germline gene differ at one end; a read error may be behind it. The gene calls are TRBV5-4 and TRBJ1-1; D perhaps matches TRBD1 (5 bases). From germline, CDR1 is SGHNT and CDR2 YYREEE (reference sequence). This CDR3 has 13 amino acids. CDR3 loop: CASRLGEETEAFF. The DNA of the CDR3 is TGTGCCAGCAGGTTGGGGGAGGAGACTGAAGCTTTCTTT. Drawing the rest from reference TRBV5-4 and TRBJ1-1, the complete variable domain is ETGVTQSPTHLIKTRGQQVTLRCSSQSGHNTVSWYQQALGQGPQFIFQYYREEENGRGNFPPRFSGLQFPNYSSELNVNALELDDSALYLCASRLGEETEAFFGQGTRLTVV.

The CDR3 DNA is TGTGCCAGCAGCTCGACGGACGATACGCAGTATTTT. As protein: CASSSTDDTQYF. The V gene is TRBV7-6, the J gene TRBJ2-3; no firm D call. The CDR3 sequence is 12 residues long. V was trimmed by 4 bases and J by 6 bases, leaving 8 bases between them. Germline CDR1 reads SGHVS; CDR2 reads FNYEAQ.

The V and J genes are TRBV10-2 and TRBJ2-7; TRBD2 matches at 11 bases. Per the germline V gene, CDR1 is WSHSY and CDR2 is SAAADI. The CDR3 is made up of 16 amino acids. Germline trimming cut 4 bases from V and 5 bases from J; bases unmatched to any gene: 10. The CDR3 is CASSGTIAGGPHEQYF. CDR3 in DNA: TGCGCCAGCAGTGGGACCATAGCGGGGGGGCCGCACGAGCAGTACTTC.

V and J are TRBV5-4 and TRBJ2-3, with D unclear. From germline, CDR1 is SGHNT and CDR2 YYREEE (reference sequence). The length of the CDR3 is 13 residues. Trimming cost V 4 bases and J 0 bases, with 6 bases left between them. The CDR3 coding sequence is TGTGCCAGCAGCCTCAGTAGCACAGATACGCAGTATTTT. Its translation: CASSLSSTDTQYF.

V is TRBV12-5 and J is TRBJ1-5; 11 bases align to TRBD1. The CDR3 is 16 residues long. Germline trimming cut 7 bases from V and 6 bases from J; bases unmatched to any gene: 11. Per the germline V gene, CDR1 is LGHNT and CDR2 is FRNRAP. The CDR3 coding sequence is TGTGCTAGTGCCTGGGGGGACAGGGGGTTCGGTCAGCCCCAGCATTTT. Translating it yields CASAWGDRGFGQPQHF.